Presented here are 23 T cell receptor beta chains from one specimen sequenced in a study of Graves' ophthalmopathy and Graves' hyperthyroidism. RNA served as the template for amplifying TCR beta CDR3 regions. Investigators did first-round RT-PCR with HTBI primers, then second-round multiplex PCR. TCRdb re-called the multiplex PCR reads through MiXCR, storing one row per CDR3 protein. In the table there are 200,000 to 250,000 distinct CDR3 sequences, around 42% of which are singletons. Sequencing was performed on peripheral blood. The receptors here all came from an adult man with Graves' ophthalmopathy.

The chain recombines TRBV7-3 with TRBJ1-1; 9 nucleotides line up with TRBD1. With 1 base clipped from V and 7 bases from J, the junction kept 1 base outside the gene matches. There are 13 residues in the CDR3. Germline values: CDR1 SGHTA, CDR2 FQGTGA. CDR3 region: CASSLNRGHEAFF. CDR3 nucleotides: TGTGCCAGCAGCTTAAACAGGGGGCATGAAGCTTTCTTT.

A few counts support this clonotype. The chain couples TRBV6-5 to TRBJ1-6, with 7 bases matching TRBD1. V lost 5 bases, J lost 12 bases, and 4 bases stayed unmatched. The CDR3 spans 12 residues. The germline CDR1 and CDR2 sequences are MNHEY and SVGAGI. As DNA, the CDR3 is TGTGCCAGCAGTCCAGGGGGAAGACCCCTCCACTTT. It codes for CASSPGGRPLHF.

At least ten counts were recorded for this clonotype. The chain carries TRBV6-5 and TRBJ1-2, with a possible D match to TRBD1 (5 bases). This CDR3 has 13 residues. Germline CDR1 MNHEY, CDR2 SVGAGI. With 2 bases removed from V and 2 bases from J, the gap between germline ends came to 6 bases. CDR3 loop: CASSYRDNYGYTF. CDR3 DNA: TGTGCCAGCAGTTACCGGGACAACTATGGCTACACCTTC.

V gene TRBV6-6 combines with J gene TRBJ2-5, with D unresolved. The CDR3 runs to 12 residues. Trimming left V 6 bases short and J 2 bases short, with 7 bases between. Germline V CDR1 and CDR2: MNHNY, SVGAGI (reference sequence). The CDR3 reads CASRRTQETQYF. CDR3 in DNA: TGTGCCAGCAGGCGGACGCAAGAGACCCAGTACTTC.

The chain joins TRBV29-1 to TRBJ1-1; a possible D gene is TRBD1 (6 bases). The CDR3 spans 17 residues. The V end was cut by 6 bases, the J end by 0 bases, with 23 bases between. Germline V lookup: CDR1 SQVTM, CDR2 ANQGSEA. The CDR3, as DNA: TGCAGCGTCAAGGGCACTGGCAGGGGATCCATGAACACTGAAGCTTTCTTT. It encodes CSVKGTGRGSMNTEAFF.

This rearrangement joins TRBV7-3 to TRBJ1-1; 7 bases match TRBD1. J lost 3 bases, V lost 4 bases, and 8 bases had no gene match. The germline gives CDR1 SGHTA, CDR2 FQGTGA. CDR3 size: 15 residues. The CDR3 DNA follows: TGTGCCAGCAGCTCCCTAGGGGGCGGGCACACTGAAGCTTTCTTT. Translating gives CASSSLGGGHTEAFF.

The gene calls are TRBV4-1 and TRBJ1-3; 7 nucleotides match TRBD1. Germline V gives CDR1 MGHRA, CDR2 YSYEKL. V was pared by 5 bases and J by 0 bases, with 4 bases of the junction left unmatched. There are 15 residues in the CDR3. The CDR3 loop reads CASSAGTASGNTIYF. CDR3 sequence (DNA): TGCGCCAGCAGCGCCGGGACAGCCTCTGGAAACACCATATATTTT.

In this sample, this clonotype turned up a few times. The J gene is TRBJ2-7, the V gene TRBV2; 7 nucleotides align to TRBD1. The V gene's germline CDR1 is SNHLY and CDR2 FYNNEI. Trimming cost V 6 bases and J 3 bases; bases outside gene matches: 8. CDR3 length: 14 amino acids. The chain's CDR3 is CASRTRQGHYEQYF. The CDR3 DNA reads TGTGCCAGCAGGACGCGACAGGGACACTACGAGCAGTACTTC. Full variable domain (missing parts from reference TRBV2 and TRBJ2-7): EPEVTQTPSHQVTQMGQEVILRCVPISNHLYFYWYRQILGQKVEFLVSFYNNEISEKSEIFDDQFSVERPDGSNFTLKIRSTKLEDSAMYFCASRTRQGHYEQYFGPGTRLTVT.

The chain joins TRBV24-1 to TRBJ2-5; TRBD1 matches 9 bases. The germline V gene encodes CDR1 KGHDR and CDR2 SFDVKD. This CDR3 is 17 amino acids long. The ends lost 2 bases at V and 2 bases at J; junction bases unmatched: 8. CDR3 region: CATSDSVGQGWQETQYF. The CDR3, as DNA: TGTGCCACCAGTGATTCCGTTGGACAGGGGTGGCAAGAGACCCAGTACTTC.

This clonotype was recorded at least ten times. This chain connects TRBV29-1 to TRBJ1-2, with D uncertain. The CDR3 sequence is 14 residues long. The V and J ends lost 7 bases and 1 base respectively, with 16 bases between them. Per the germline V gene, CDR1 is SQVTM and CDR2 is ANQGSEA. In DNA, the CDR3 is TGCAGCGCCCGTCAGGTGCACCTTAACTATGGCTACACCTTC. Protein: CSARQVHLNYGYTF.

The V and J genes are TRBV19 and TRBJ2-3, with D possibly TRBD1 on 6 matching bases. There are 12 residues in the CDR3. CDR1 is LNHDA, CDR2 SQIVND, per germline (reference sequence). V lost 7 bases, J lost 1 base, and 6 bases lay in between. The CDR3 protein is CASNRGTDTQYF. The CDR3 nucleotides read TGTGCCAGTAACAGGGGCACAGATACGCAGTATTTT.

Concerning this clonotype itself: An end of the junction differs from the germline gene, which may be a read error. This chain links TRBV10-3 with TRBJ1-2; no clear D gene. The CDR3 is made up of 16 amino acids. Per the germline V gene, CDR1 is ENHRY and CDR2 is SYGVKD. CDR3 in DNA: TGTGCCAGCAGTTACTACCCTCAGGATACAGTCTATGGCTACACCTTC. It specifies CASSYYPQDTVYGYTF.

This clonotype has only a few counts. At one end, the junction sequence differs from germline, possibly due to a read error. The genes are TRBV7-2 and TRBJ2-7, with D perhaps being TRBD1 or TRBD2 (5 bases each). The CDR3 totals 12 residues. The germline CDR1 and CDR2 sequences are SGHTA and FQGNSA. This CDR3 is CASSSQGTEEVF. CDR3 nucleotide sequence: TGTGCCAGCAGCTCCCAGGGCACGGAGGAGGTCTTC.

A few counts support this clonotype. This chain connects TRBV2 to TRBJ1-2, with 8 bases matching TRBD1. Per germline, CDR1 SNHLY and CDR2 FYNNEI. This CDR3 is built from 12 residues. V gave up 8 bases and J gave up 4 bases; unmatched junction bases: 3. The CDR3 DNA is TGTGCCAGCGAACAGGGGGGCTATGGCTACACCTTC. Translated: CASEQGGYGYTF.

This clonotype was seen only a few times. The J gene is TRBJ2-7, the V gene TRBV29-1, with TRBD1 matching 8 bases. This CDR3 spans 13 amino acids. Trimming cost V 6 bases and J 3 bases; bases outside gene matches: 7. The V gene's germline CDR1 is SQVTM and CDR2 ANQGSEA. In DNA form, the CDR3 reads TGCAGCGTGAGTACAGGGGGAAACTACGAGCAGTACTTC. Amino acids: CSVSTGGNYEQYF.

The chain recombines TRBV19 with TRBJ2-5; TRBD2 matches 11 bases. Germline V gene lookup returns CDR1 LNHDA and CDR2 SQIVND (reference sequence). V lost 4 bases to trimming and J lost 3 bases; unmatched junction nucleotides: 1. The CDR3 totals 14 residues. The CDR3 here is CASSSSGGEETQYF. The CDR3 bases are TGTGCCAGTAGTAGTAGCGGGGGGGAAGAGACCCAGTACTTC.

The chain links TRBV7-9 to TRBJ2-2; D is possibly TRBD2 (5 bases). The CDR3 runs 13 residues. Trimming pared 3 bases from V and 8 bases from J, leaving 10 bases between. Germline V gene data show CDR1 as SEHNR and CDR2 as FQNEAQ (reference sequence). This CDR3 reads CASSLWRSGELFF. CDR3 sequence (DNA): TGTGCCAGCAGCTTGTGGAGGTCAGGGGAGCTGTTTTTT.

This clonotype was observed a few times. The chain joins TRBV5-1 to TRBJ1-2; 7 nucleotides match TRBD1. Germline V lookup: CDR1 SGHRS, CDR2 YFSETQ. V trimming: 4 bases; J trimming: 4 bases; junction bases outside the gene matches: 4. The CDR3 runs to 13 residues. CDR3 DNA sequence: TGCGCCAGCAGCGGGACAGTCAGCTATGGCTACACCTTC. Its protein product is CASSGTVSYGYTF.

The chain joins TRBV19 to TRBJ2-5, with 8 bases identical to TRBD1. The trim removed 3 bases at V and 4 bases at J, leaving 7 bases unmatched. The length of the CDR3 is 15 residues. The V gene's germline CDR1 is LNHDA and CDR2 SQIVND (reference sequence). The CDR3 sequence: CASSISTGQGETQYF. CDR3 nucleotide sequence: TGTGCCAGTAGTATTTCGACAGGACAGGGAGAGACCCAGTACTTC.

This rearrangement joins TRBV10-3 to TRBJ2-3, with 9 positions matching TRBD1. The germline gives CDR1 ENHRY, CDR2 SYGVKD. CDR3 length: 14 amino acids. J was trimmed by 4 bases and V by 6 bases; bases with no gene match: 5. CDR3 bases: TGTGCCATCAGGACAGGGGGGGTTTCAGATACGCAGTATTTT. Protein product: CAIRTGGVSDTQYF.

J is TRBJ1-5 and V is TRBV19; D uncertain. From germline, CDR1 is LNHDA and CDR2 SQIVND (reference sequence). This CDR3 is 13 amino acids long. Trimming cost V 9 bases and J 3 bases, with 12 bases left between them. CDR3 sequence (DNA): TGTGCCAGCCTTTCGAACTACAATCAGCCCCAGCATTTT. Protein product: CASLSNYNQPQHF.

This clonotype was seen a handful of times. CDR3 bases: TGTGCCAGCAGTGAAAGGTCCAGCAAGCCCCAGCATTTT. It yields the protein CASSERSSKPQHF. The genes are TRBV2 and TRBJ1-5, with unresolved D. CDR1 and CDR2 (germline): SNHLY, FYNNEI. The CDR3 is made up of 13 amino acids. Trimming cost V 2 bases and J 8 bases, with 10 bases left between them.

Many counts were recorded for this clonotype. One junction end disagrees with the germline gene, perhaps due to a read error. The rearrangement uses TRBV5-1 and TRBJ1-5, with TRBD1 matching 7 bases. Germline lookup yields CDR1 SGHRS and CDR2 YFSETQ. This CDR3 is built from 13 residues. CDR3 in DNA: TGTGCCAGCAGCTTGGGACAGAATCAGCCCCAGCATTTT. Translating it yields CASSLGQNQPQHF.